The 15 T cell receptor beta chains reported below all come from one sample, sequenced in a study of T cells in localized non-small cell lung cancer. The table came from immunoSEQ multiplex PCR; TCRdb's copy has only in-frame clones and leaves some out. In the table there are 30,000 to 40,000 clones, approximately 86% of which are singletons. The sequenced sample was peripheral blood, obtained before any cancer treatment. The receptors shown here come from a man aged 40-75 years with stage I lung adenocarcinoma.

The J gene is TRBJ2-1, the V gene TRBV19; D not certain. Germline CDR1 reads LNHDA; CDR2 reads SQIVND (reference sequence). This CDR3 is 15 amino acids long. V was pared by 5 bases and J by 0 bases, with 11 bases between. CDR3 sequence reads: CASSPSESSYNEQFF. DNA of the CDR3: TGTGCCAGTAGTCCCTCGGAGAGCTCCTACAATGAGCAGTTCTTC.

The chain recombines TRBV11-3 with TRBJ2-2; the match to TRBD1 covers 10 bases. The CDR3 spans 16 residues. Trimming cost V 1 base and J 4 bases; bases outside gene matches: 3. CDR1 SGHNT and CDR2 YENEEA come from the germline V gene. CDR3 sequence (DNA): TGTGCCAGCAGCTTAGGGGGGACAGGGGTCACCGGGGAGCTGTTTTTT. Protein sequence: CASSLGGTGVTGELFF.

The rearrangement joins TRBV7-8 to TRBJ2-1, with TRBD2 matching over 10 bases. The length of the CDR3 is 15 residues. V dropped 4 bases and J dropped 6; count of bases not matched to a gene: 6. Germline lookup yields CDR1 SGHVS and CDR2 FQNEAQ. The CDR3 DNA is TGTGCCAGCAGCTCACTAGCGGGAAACCGCAATGAGCAGTTCTTC. Protein product: CASSSLAGNRNEQFF.

The chain recombines TRBV6-4 with TRBJ2-3; weak D call: TRBD2 (6 bases). The germline gives CDR1 MRHNA, CDR2 SNTAGT. V gave up 2 bases and J gave up 1 base, with 10 bases separating them. This CDR3 is 15 amino acids long. CDR3 in amino acids: CASSDRAGGTDTQYF. The CDR3 DNA follows: TGTGCCAGCAGTGACCGAGCGGGCGGCACAGATACGCAGTATTTT.

This CDR3 reads CASSLGGSSYNEQFF. The DNA for the CDR3 is TGTGCCAGCTCACTAGGAGGAAGCTCCTACAATGAGCAGTTCTTC. The chain links TRBV18 to TRBJ2-1; perhaps TRBD2 as D (5 bases). V was pared by 4 bases and J by 0 bases, with 10 bases between. Germline CDR1 and CDR2: KGHSH and LQKENI. The CDR3 sequence is 15 residues long.

The CDR3 DNA sequence: TGCAGCGTTTGGACAGGGGGCCCCTATGGCTACACCTTC. Translated: CSVWTGGPYGYTF. V gene TRBV29-1 combines with J gene TRBJ1-2, with 11 bases matching TRBD1. Germline assignment: CDR1 SQVTM and CDR2 ANQGSEA. This CDR3 comprises 13 residues. J was trimmed by 4 bases and V by 5 bases; bases with no gene match: 3.

This chain connects TRBV28 to TRBJ2-3; 9 nucleotides agree with TRBD2. The CDR3 runs 16 residues. Germline V lookup: CDR1 MDHEN, CDR2 SYDVKM. V trimming: 5 bases; J trimming: 5 bases; junction bases outside the gene matches: 11. CDR3 residues: CASSLGAGGGVDTQYF. The CDR3 DNA reads TGTGCCAGCAGTCTGGGAGCGGGAGGAGGGGTAGATACGCAGTATTTT.

The rearrangement joins TRBV4-2 to TRBJ1-6; perhaps TRBD1 as D (5 bases). V was shortened by 2 bases and J by 9 bases, with 11 bases between the two germline ends. CDR1 and CDR2 from the germline V gene are LGHNA and YNFKEQ. There are 14 residues in the CDR3. The CDR3 loop reads CASSQTGSRSPLHF. In DNA form, the CDR3 reads TGTGCCAGCAGCCAAACAGGTTCCCGTTCACCCCTCCACTTT.

This sequence joins TRBV20-1 and TRBJ2-1, with D unclear. Germline V gives CDR1 DFQATT, CDR2 SNEGSKA (reference sequence). CDR3 length: 10 amino acids. V lost 4 bases to trimming and J lost 9 bases, with 7 bases between them. As DNA, the CDR3 is TGCAGTGCTAAGATGTTTGAGCAGTTCTTC. Amino acid sequence: CSAKMFEQFF.

This sequence joins TRBV11-2 and TRBJ2-3, with no clear D. Germline CDR1 and CDR2: SGHAT and FQNNGV. V lost 4 bases, J lost 6 bases, and 14 bases lay in between. The CDR3 runs 14 residues. The CDR3 nucleotides read TGTGCCAGCAGCTCACAATTTTATGGGGATACGCAGTATTTT. This codes for CASSSQFYGDTQYF. Combining the CDR3 with reference TRBV11-2 and TRBJ2-3 gives the whole variable domain EAGVAQSPRYKIIEKRQSVAFWCNPISGHATLYWYQQILGQGPKLLIQFQNNGVVDDSQLPKDRFSAERLKGVDSTLKIQPAKLEDSAVYLCASSSQFYGDTQYFGPGTRLTVL.

The chain uses TRBV7-3 and TRBJ2-1; 11 bases align to TRBD2. V was clipped by 5 bases and J by 9 bases; unmatched bases: 15. The CDR3 has 17 residues. The germline V gene has CDR1 SGHTA and CDR2 FQGTGA. CDR3 residues: CASSRRLAGGKEGEQFF. The DNA for the CDR3 is TGTGCCAGCAGCCGCAGGCTAGCGGGAGGAAAGGAGGGTGAGCAGTTCTTC.

The chain couples TRBV7-2 to TRBJ2-7, with D possibly being TRBD2 (5 bases). The CDR3 contains 11 residues. CDR1 and CDR2 from the germline V gene are SGHTA and FQGNSA. Trimming shortened V by 6 bases and J by 10 bases, and 13 bases separated the two germline ends. The CDR3 loop reads CASSQERTQYF. The DNA of the CDR3 is TGTGCCAGCAGTCAGGAGCGGACTCAGTACTTC.

This chain connects TRBV6-5 to TRBJ1-2, with D possibly matching TRBD1 (5 bases). Trimming took 2 bases from V and 1 from J, leaving 11 bases between them. This CDR3 spans 15 amino acids. CDR1 and CDR2 from the germline V gene are MNHEY and SVGAGI. The DNA for the CDR3 is TGTGCCAGCAGTTACACCTATGACAGTAACTATGGCTACACCTTC. It is translated as CASSYTYDSNYGYTF.

This chain joins TRBV7-6 and TRBJ1-2, with 9 bases lining up with TRBD1. This CDR3 has 15 residues. Germline CDR1 is SGHVS and CDR2 is FNYEAQ. With 2 bases clipped from V and 2 bases from J, the junction kept 3 bases outside the gene matches. CDR3 coding DNA: TGTGCCAGCAGCTTATATGGGACAGGGAACTATGGCTACACCTTC. Translating it yields CASSLYGTGNYGYTF. The variable domain in full, completed from reference TRBV7-6 and TRBJ1-2, reads GAGVSQSPRYKVTKRGQDVALRCDPISGHVSLYWYRQALGQGPEFLTYFNYEAQQDKSGLPNDRFSAERPEGSISTLTIQRTEQRDSAMYRCASSLYGTGNYGYTFGSGTRLTVV.

The genes are TRBV14 and TRBJ2-7, with D possibly TRBD2 on 6 matching bases. The length of the CDR3 is 19 residues. The germline V gene encodes CDR1 SGHDN and CDR2 FVKESK. The germline V and J ends were trimmed by 4 bases and 3 bases, with 28 bases remaining between them. The CDR3 DNA is TGTGCCAGCAGCCCTCTTTGGTGGAGGGCCCCGGCCCCTTTCTACGAGCAGTACTTC. Protein sequence: CASSPLWWRAPAPFYEQYF.